The entry below gives a single T cell receptor (beta chain) sequence along with its context. The data were taken from a study of T cell changes during pregnancy in multiple sclerosis. Repertoires were generated with immunoSEQ multiplex PCR, while TCRdb's copy carries only in-frame clones and drops some. Counted here are around 65,000 clones, under 95% occurring once; the ten biggest clones make up roughly 1.4%. Germline values: CDR1 SGHNT, CDR2 YYREEE (reference sequence). The CDR3 is 19 residues long. Unmatched junction bases numbered 15, after V lost 4 bases and J lost 0 bases. Sample: peripheral blood, taken in the third trimester of pregnancy. The sequence was obtained from a female donor in good health, enrolled as a control in a pregnancy study. The V and J genes are TRBV5-4 and TRBJ1-3; 8 bases match TRBD1. The CDR3 sequence is CASSRKKKDRDNSGNTIYF. CDR3 in DNA: TGTGCCAGCAGCCGCAAAAAAAAGGACAGGGATAACTCTGGAAACACCATATATTTT.